The text below deals with one T cell receptor beta chain. Generated by immunoSEQ multiplex PCR, the TCRdb table keeps only in-frame clones and is missing some. The top ten hold roughly 1.4% of the sample, which has 400,000 to 450,000 clones, about nine tenths seen once. These data originate in a study of blood T cell repertoires in COVID-19. Overall study context: The analysed material was cDNA or gDNA that came from T cells, B-cell-depleted T cells, or PBMCs.

From germline, CDR1 is SGHRS and CDR2 YFSETQ. The CDR3 sequence is 15 residues long. Trimming at V came to 4 bases and at J to 8 bases, leaving 11 bases not matched to a gene. This rearrangement joins TRBV5-1 to TRBJ1-4, with TRBD1 matching over 7 bases. This TCR was sampled from a woman under 40 with active or convalescent COVID-19. The sequencing sample was made of peripheral blood. The chain's CDR3 is CASSTRTGQTEKLFF. The CDR3 nucleotides read TGCGCCAGCAGCACCCGCACGGGACAGACAGAAAAACTGTTTTTT.